Shown below are 2 T cell receptor beta chains from a single sample sequenced in a study of control samples from healthy donors and cancer patients. Using immunoSEQ multiplex PCR, the repertoire was profiled, and TCRdb retains in-frame clones only, with some absent. The data show about 69,000 clones, with around 90% seen just once and roughly 5.5% held by the top ten. Sequenced material: PBMCs. The receptors shown here come from a man in his sixties with colorectal cancer.

This clone has more than one count but fewer than ten. The chain recombines TRBV12-3 or TRBV12-4 with TRBJ1-2; D gene uncertain. Trimming stripped 4 bases from V and 4 bases from J, with 4 bases between. The CDR3 has 11 residues. The CDR3 coding sequence is TGTGCCAGCAGTTATCGCTATGGCTACACCTTC. Its translation: CASSYRYGYTF.

The chain links TRBV12-5 to TRBJ2-3, with D perhaps assigned TRBD1 or TRBD2 (6 bases each). This CDR3 has 15 residues. From germline, CDR1 is LGHNT and CDR2 FRNRAP. V gave up 3 bases and J gave up 6 bases, with 16 bases separating them. As DNA, the CDR3 is TGTGCTAGTGGTTTACTAGGGGGGTTCTTGGATACGCAGTATTTT. It encodes CASGLLGGFLDTQYF. The full variable domain, its missing parts supplied by reference TRBV12-5 and TRBJ2-3, is DARVTQTPRHKVTEMGQEVTMRCQPILGHNTVFWYRQTMMQGLELLAYFRNRAPLDDSGMPKDRFSAEMPDATLATLKIQPSEPRDSAVYFCASGLLGGFLDTQYFGPGTRLTVL.